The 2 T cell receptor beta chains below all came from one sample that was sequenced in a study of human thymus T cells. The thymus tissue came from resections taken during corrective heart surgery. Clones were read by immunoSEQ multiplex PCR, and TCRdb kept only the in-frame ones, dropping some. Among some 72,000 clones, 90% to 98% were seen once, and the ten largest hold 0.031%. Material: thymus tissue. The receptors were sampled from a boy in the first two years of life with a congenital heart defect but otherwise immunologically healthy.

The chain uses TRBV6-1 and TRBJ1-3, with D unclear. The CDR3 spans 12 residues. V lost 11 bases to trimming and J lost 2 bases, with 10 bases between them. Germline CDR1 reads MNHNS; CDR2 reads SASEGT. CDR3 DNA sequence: TGTGCCGGGGTAGGAACTGGAAACACCATATATTTT. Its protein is CAGVGTGNTIYF.

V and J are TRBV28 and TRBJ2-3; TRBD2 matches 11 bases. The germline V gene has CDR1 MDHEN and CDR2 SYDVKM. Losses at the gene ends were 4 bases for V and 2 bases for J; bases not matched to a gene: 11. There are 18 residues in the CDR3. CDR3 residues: CASSSGTSGRYYTDTQYF. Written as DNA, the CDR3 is TGTGCCAGCAGTTCGGGGACTAGCGGCCGCTACTACACAGATACGCAGTATTTT.